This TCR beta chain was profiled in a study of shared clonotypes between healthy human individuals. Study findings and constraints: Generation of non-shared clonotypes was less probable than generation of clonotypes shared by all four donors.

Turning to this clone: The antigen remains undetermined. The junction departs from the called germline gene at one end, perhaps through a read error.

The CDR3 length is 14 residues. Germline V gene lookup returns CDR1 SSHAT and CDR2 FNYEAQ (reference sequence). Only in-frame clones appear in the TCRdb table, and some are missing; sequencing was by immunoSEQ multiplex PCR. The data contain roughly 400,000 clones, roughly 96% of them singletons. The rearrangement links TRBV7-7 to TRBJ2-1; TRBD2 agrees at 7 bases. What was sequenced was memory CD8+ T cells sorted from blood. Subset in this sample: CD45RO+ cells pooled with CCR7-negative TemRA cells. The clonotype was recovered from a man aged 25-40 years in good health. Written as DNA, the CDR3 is TGTGCTAGCAGCTTGGCGGGAGTGGCAGGTGAGCAGTTCTTC. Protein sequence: CASSLAGVAGEQFF.